This TCR beta chain stems from a study of blood T cell repertoires in COVID-19 (TCRdb year 2020). About the full investigation: The collaborator samples originated in the United States, Italy and Spain and spanned the acute and convalescent phases of COVID-19. Where HLA class I and class II types were available, the types were taken from metadata supplied by the sample provider, not from assay-based typing. A de-identified subject ID, COVID-19 status, age in years and sex were almost always included in the sample metadata. The samples were drawn from two sources: the first 160 participants of the ongoing ImmuneRACE study, and over 950 subjects contributed by 6 global collaborators. The prospective study material was composed of cDNA or gDNA derived from T cells, B-cell-depleted T cells, or PBMCs. The repertoires were made available in a free public database intended to serve as a resource for research on the immune response to SARS-CoV-2. Subjects who had been exposed to COVID-19, were actively infected with it, or had recovered from it provided the deeply sampled blood TCRbeta repertoires that made up the dataset. What the research found in general, with its limitations: The quantity of clinical and demographic metadata differed by source and by participant and was supplied without curation.

The immunoSEQ Assay, a bias-controlled multiplex PCR, was used to amplify TCRbeta CDR3 regions from genomic DNA. From the authors' description of their analysis: The number of nucleated cells in each sample was estimated from the amplification of reference gene primers within the assay. To quantify the absolute abundance of each unique TCRbeta CDR3 rearrangement, sequence reads were collapsed and filtered. For each sample, productive Simpson clonality was calculated as the square root of Simpson's diversity index over productive rearrangements. TCRdb mirrors the immuneACCESS table, restricted to in-frame sequences. Some clones are absent from its copies; in checked studies, under half trace to an unresolved V gene, and the reason for the others is unknown. The D gene and trimming were derived from the DNA, and the V and J assignments and clone size from that table. Counted in this sample were tens of thousands of clones; 70% to 80% of them appeared once. The top ten clones comprise roughly 2.4% of the sample.

One collaborating source in Seattle enrolled patients during active infection and followed them longitudinally through the course of disease. Collaborating institutions collected whole blood in K2EDTA tubes following their own protocols. Collaborator samples were shipped for TCRbeta analysis as frozen whole blood, isolated PBMCs, or DNA extracted from either sample type. Details on this clone: Its antigen is currently not known. Base-call qualities are not available, and no considerably larger clone is one nucleotide away.

The junction carries 3 bases between V and J, which are trimmed by 3 bases and 6 bases respectively. The CDR3 sequence holds 11 residues, the cysteine and phenylalanine included. This entry keeps only the CDR3 DNA: 33 bases, framed from base 1. Reading the germline V gene gives CDR1 KGHSH and CDR2 LQKENI. The receptor was isolated from a man aged 65 to 85 with COVID-19, enrolled during active disease. The sequenced sample was peripheral blood. Recombination connected TRBV18 to TRBJ2-1; the D segment cannot be called with confidence. The DNA sequence is given as TGTGCCAGCTCACCGAGCAATGAGCAGTTCTTC. The resulting protein is CASSPSNEQFF.